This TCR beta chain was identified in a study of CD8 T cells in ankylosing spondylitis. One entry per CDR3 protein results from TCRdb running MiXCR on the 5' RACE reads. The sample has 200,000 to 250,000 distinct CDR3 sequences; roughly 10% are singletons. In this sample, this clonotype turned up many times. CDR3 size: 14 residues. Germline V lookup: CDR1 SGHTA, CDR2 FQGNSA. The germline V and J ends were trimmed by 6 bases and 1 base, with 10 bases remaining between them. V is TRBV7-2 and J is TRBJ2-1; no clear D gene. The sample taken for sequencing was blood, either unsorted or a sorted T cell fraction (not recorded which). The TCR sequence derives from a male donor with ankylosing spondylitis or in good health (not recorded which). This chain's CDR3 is CASRTVGSYNEQFF. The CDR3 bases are TGTGCCAGCAGGACCGTAGGGTCCTACAATGAGCAGTTCTTC.